The next 18 T cell receptor beta chains were all read from a single sample in a study of CD8+CD57+ T cells in acquired aplastic anemia. Overall study findings and caveats: CD8+CD57+ cells showed decreased diversity compared with total CD4+ and CD8+ cells in patients.

Sequenced patients had shown CD8+CD57+ cell expansion by flow cytometry. Antigens of these TCRs are unknown. The study profiled TCR beta VDJ and CDR3 using genomic DNA as template. TCRdb fed the reads into MiXCR, producing one record per CDR3 protein. The sample has about 20,000 distinct CDR3 sequences; 40% are singletons. The sample was CD8+CD57+ T cells sorted from PBMCs. Subset denoted: bead-enriched CD8+CD57+ effector memory T cells from SAA patients. The receptors here all came from a human donor with aplastic anemia.

This clonotype turned up a few times. This rearrangement joins TRBV7-9 to TRBJ2-1; D is possibly TRBD2 (6 bases). Trimming stripped 8 bases from V and 4 bases from J, with 12 bases between. Looked up from germline, CDR1 is SEHNR and CDR2 is FQNEAQ (reference sequence). This CDR3 has 13 amino acids. CDR3 DNA: TGTGCCAGCTCCCCGGGGGTTTACAATGAGCAGTTCTTC. Its translation: CASSPGVYNEQFF.

This clonotype was counted a few times. This chain links TRBV7-2 with TRBJ2-1, with 9 bases fitting TRBD2. The CDR3 runs 15 residues. Germline lookup yields CDR1 SGHTA and CDR2 FQGNSA. Trimming took 6 bases from V and 5 from J; bases not matched to a gene: 8. This chain's CDR3 is CASRSAGGSNNEQFF. The CDR3 bases are TGTGCCAGCAGGTCCGCGGGGGGGAGTAACAATGAGCAGTTCTTC. Together with reference TRBV7-2 and TRBJ2-1, the CDR3 gives the full variable domain: GAGVSQSPSNKVTEKGKDVELRCDPISGHTALYWYRQSLGQGLEFLIYFQGNSAPDKSGLPSDRFSAERTGGSVSTLTIQRTQQEDSAVYLCASRSAGGSNNEQFFGPGTRLTVL.

This clonotype occurred many times. The genes are TRBV7-9 and TRBJ2-7, with D perhaps TRBD1 or TRBD2 (7 bases each). The CDR3 contains 15 residues. The germline CDR1 and CDR2 sequences are SEHNR and FQNEAQ (reference sequence). Deletions cut 7 bases from V and 5 bases from J, with 21 bases between. The CDR3 here is CASTLREGTVDEQYF. As DNA, the CDR3 is TGTGCCAGCACCCTAAGGGAGGGGACAGTCGACGAGCAGTACTTC.

The rearrangement joins TRBV15 to TRBJ1-5; 9 nucleotides align to TRBD1. Germline V gene lookup returns CDR1 LNHNV and CDR2 YYDKDF (reference sequence). The CDR3 contains 14 residues. Losses at the gene ends were 4 bases for V and 6 bases for J; bases not matched to a gene: 4. CDR3 amino acids: CATSTQGASQPQHF. CDR3 in DNA: TGTGCCACCAGCACACAGGGGGCGAGTCAGCCCCAGCATTTT.

This clonotype was counted only a few times. One end of the junction does not line up with germline, which may come from a read error. V and J are TRBV7-7 and TRBJ2-2; 7 bases are shared with TRBD1. The CDR3 length is 19 residues. Per germline, CDR1 SSHAT and CDR2 FNYEAQ (reference sequence). The DNA of the CDR3 is TGTGCTAGCAGCTTGTGGGGGCCGGGACAGATTACGAACACCGGGGAGCTGTTTTTT. Its translation is CASSLWGPGQITNTGELFF.

This clonotype has a single count. A junction boundary mismatches the germline segment, possibly from a read error. J is TRBJ2-3 and V is TRBV6-1; D might be TRBD1 (5 bases). Germline-derived CDR1 and CDR2 are MNHNS and SASEGT. The CDR3 sequence is 11 residues long. The CDR3 spells CASRMTDTQCF. DNA of the CDR3: TGTGCCAGCAGGATGACAGATACGCAGTGTTTT.

This clonotype was observed at least ten times. The V call is TRBV5-1, the J call TRBJ2-1; a weak D match, TRBD1 (5 bases). In germline, CDR1 is SGHRS, CDR2 YFSETQ. With 4 bases removed from V and 6 bases from J, the gap between germline ends came to 8 bases. This CDR3 has 12 residues. CDR3 in amino acids: CASSPQGNEQFF. The CDR3 DNA is TGCGCCAGCAGCCCGCAGGGCAATGAGCAGTTCTTC.

CDR3 residues: CASSESGTGGQETQYF. In nucleotides, the CDR3 is TGCGCCAGCAGTGAGTCCGGGACAGGGGGGCAAGAGACCCAGTACTTC. This rearrangement joins TRBV10-1 to TRBJ2-5; the match to TRBD1 covers 11 bases. The V and J ends lost 0 bases and 2 bases, in that order; junction bases with no gene match: 2. This CDR3 is 16 amino acids long. Germline assignment: CDR1 WNHNN and CDR2 SYGVQD (reference sequence).

The chain is built from TRBV20-1 and TRBJ2-3; no clear D gene. The V gene's germline CDR1 is DFQATT and CDR2 SNEGSKA (reference sequence). This CDR3 contains 14 residues. V dropped 5 bases and J dropped 0 bases, with 12 bases sitting between them. CDR3 residues: CSAFDPRSTDTQYF. CDR3 in DNA: TGCAGTGCTTTCGACCCCCGCAGCACAGATACGCAGTATTTT.

The genes are TRBV20-1 and TRBJ2-5, with TRBD2 matching over 11 bases. Germline V gene sequence: CDR1 DFQATT, CDR2 SNEGSKA (reference sequence). The CDR3 totals 14 residues. V shed 6 bases and J 4 bases; nucleotides not matched to a gene: 7. CDR3 DNA: TGCAGTGCCATCCCGGGGACTAGCGGAGAGACCCAGTACTTC. This gives the protein CSAIPGTSGETQYF.

This clonotype was detected only a few times. The chain combines TRBV9 with TRBJ1-5; D is possibly TRBD1 (5 bases). The CDR3 totals 15 residues. Germline values: CDR1 SGDLS, CDR2 YYNGEE. Trimming took 4 bases from V and 0 from J, leaving 11 bases between them. CDR3 sequence (DNA): TGTGCCAGCAGCAAGGGACCCTATAGCAATCAGCCCCAGCATTTT. Its protein is CASSKGPYSNQPQHF.

This clonotype was seen repeatedly, ten times or more. The J gene is TRBJ2-7, the V gene TRBV5-1; 9 bases map to TRBD2. CDR1 and CDR2 (germline): SGHRS, YFSETQ. This CDR3 is 15 amino acids long. After removal of 5 bases from V and 3 bases from J, the junction contained 9 bases not matched to a gene. CDR3 nucleotides: TGCGCCAGCAGAGGAGGTCTAGCGGGACACTACGAGCAGTACTTC. As protein: CASRGGLAGHYEQYF.

V gene TRBV29-1 combines with J gene TRBJ1-1, with D perhaps matching TRBD1 (5 bases). The CDR3 is 10 residues long. Germline-derived CDR1 and CDR2 are SQVTM and ANQGSEA. V lost 5 bases, J lost 11 bases, and 12 bases lay in between. CDR3 DNA: TGCAGCGTTCTGGGGGGGGGTGCTTTCTTT. Amino acid sequence: CSVLGGGAFF. The complete variable domain, with remaining parts taken from reference TRBV29-1 and TRBJ1-1, reads SAVISQKPSRDICQRGTSLTIQCQVDSQVTMMFWYRQQPGQSLTLIATANQGSEATYESGFVIDKFPISRPNLTFSTLTVSNMSPEDSSIYLCSVLGGGAFFGQGTRLTVV.

This clonotype was seen a few times. The chain joins TRBV25-1 to TRBJ1-2; D gene unclear. V was trimmed by 1 base and J by 0 bases, leaving 9 bases between them. Germline CDR1 and CDR2: MGHDK and SYGVNS. There are 15 residues in the CDR3. As DNA, the CDR3 is TGTGCCAGCAGTGAATTCGGGGAAGCTAACTATGGCTACACCTTC. Its translation is CASSEFGEANYGYTF.

In its sample, this clonotype was seen many times. A junction end diverges from the germline sequence, so it may reflect a read error. This chain connects TRBV5-5 to TRBJ2-7, with D hard to call. The germline gives CDR1 SGHKS, CDR2 YYEKEE (reference sequence). The CDR3 contains 12 residues. The chain's CDR3 is CASSLETYGQYF. Here the CDR3 DNA reads TGTGCCAGCAGCTTGGAAACCTACGGGCAGTACTTC.

The chain links TRBV11-2 to TRBJ2-7; 8 nucleotides align to TRBD2. CDR1 SGHAT and CDR2 FQNNGV come from the germline V gene. There are 16 residues in the CDR3. The ends lost 1 base at V and 7 bases at J; junction bases unmatched: 12. CDR3 protein: CASSLVGGRYRGEQYF. In DNA, the CDR3 is TGTGCCAGCAGCTTAGTGGGCGGGAGGTACCGTGGGGAGCAGTACTTC.

This clonotype was seen just once. The V and J genes are TRBV19 and TRBJ2-1; a possible D gene is TRBD1 (6 bases). V dropped 1 base and J dropped 2 bases, with 9 bases sitting between them. The germline gives CDR1 LNHDA, CDR2 SQIVND (reference sequence). CDR3 length equals 15 residues. The CDR3 region has the DNA TGTGCCAGTAGTATAGGAACAGGGACCTACAATGAGCAGTTCTTC. Translation: CASSIGTGTYNEQFF.

This clonotype was counted many times. The chain couples TRBV6-6 to TRBJ2-7; possibly TRBD1 for D (6 bases). The V end was cut by 5 bases, the J end by 5 bases, with 22 bases between. Germline CDR1 is MNHNY and CDR2 is SVGAGI (reference sequence). The CDR3 is 16 amino acids. CDR3 in DNA: TGTGCCAGCAGTAATTCCAGGGGAGAGGCAAGGAACGAGCAGTACTTC. The encoded protein is CASSNSRGEARNEQYF.